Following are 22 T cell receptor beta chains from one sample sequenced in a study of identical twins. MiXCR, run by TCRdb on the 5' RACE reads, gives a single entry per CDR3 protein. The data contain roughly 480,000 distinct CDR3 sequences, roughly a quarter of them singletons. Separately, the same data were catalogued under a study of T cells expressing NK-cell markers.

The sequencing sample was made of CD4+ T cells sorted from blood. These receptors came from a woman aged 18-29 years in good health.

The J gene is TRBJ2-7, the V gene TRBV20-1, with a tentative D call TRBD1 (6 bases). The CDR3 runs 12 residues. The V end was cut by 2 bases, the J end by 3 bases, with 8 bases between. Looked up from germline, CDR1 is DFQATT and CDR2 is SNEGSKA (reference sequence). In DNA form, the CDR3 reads TGCAGTGCTAGACCAGGGGTCTACGAGCAGTACTTC. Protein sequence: CSARPGVYEQYF.

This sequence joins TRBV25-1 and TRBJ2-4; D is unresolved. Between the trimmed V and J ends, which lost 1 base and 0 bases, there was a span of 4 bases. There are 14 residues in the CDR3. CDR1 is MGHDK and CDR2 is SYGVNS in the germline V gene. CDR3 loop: CASSELAAKNIQYF. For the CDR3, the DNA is TGTGCCAGCAGTGAATTGGCAGCCAAAAACATTCAGTACTTC.

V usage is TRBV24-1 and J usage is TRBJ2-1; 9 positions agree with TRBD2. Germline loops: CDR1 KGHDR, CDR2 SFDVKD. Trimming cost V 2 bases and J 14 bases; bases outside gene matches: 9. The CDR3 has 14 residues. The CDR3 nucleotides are TGTGCCACCAGTGATTCCCTTAGCGGGGGTAAAAAGTTCTTC. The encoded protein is CATSDSLSGGKKFF.

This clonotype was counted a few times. The CDR3 DNA is TGTGCCAGCAGTTTCCAGAAGGGACAACCGAACACCGGGGAGCTGTTTTTT. Encoded protein: CASSFQKGQPNTGELFF. J is TRBJ2-2 and V is TRBV12-3 or TRBV12-4; possible D gene TRBD1, 6 bases. The CDR3 spans 17 residues. The V end was cut by 3 bases, the J end by 0 bases, with 14 bases between.

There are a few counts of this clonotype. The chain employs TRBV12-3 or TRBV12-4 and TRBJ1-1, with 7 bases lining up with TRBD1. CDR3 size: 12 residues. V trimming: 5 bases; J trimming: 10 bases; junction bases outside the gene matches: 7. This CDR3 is CASSAQGVVAFF. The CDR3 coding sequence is TGTGCCAGCAGTGCCCAGGGGGTAGTAGCTTTCTTT.

CDR3 loop: CASSLGGGAYTEAFF. For the CDR3, the DNA is TGTGCCAGCAGCTTAGGCGGGGGCGCCTACACTGAAGCTTTCTTT. The rearrangement joins TRBV7-8 to TRBJ1-1, with a weak D call TRBD1 (6 bases). Trimming cost V 1 base and J 3 bases, with 12 bases left between them. Germline CDR1 reads SGHVS; CDR2 reads FQNEAQ. The CDR3 is 15 amino acids.

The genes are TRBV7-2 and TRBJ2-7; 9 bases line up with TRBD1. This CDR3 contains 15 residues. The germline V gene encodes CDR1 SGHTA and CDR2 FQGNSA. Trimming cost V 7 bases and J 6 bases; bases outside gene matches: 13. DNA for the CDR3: TGTGCCAGCACCTCCCAGAGCGGGACAGGGACCGAGCAGTACTTC. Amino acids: CASTSQSGTGTEQYF.

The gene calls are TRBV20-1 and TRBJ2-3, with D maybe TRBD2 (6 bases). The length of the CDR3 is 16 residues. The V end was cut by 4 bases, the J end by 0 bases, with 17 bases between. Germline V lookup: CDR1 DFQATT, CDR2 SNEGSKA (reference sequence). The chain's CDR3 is CSAISGLALSTDTQYF. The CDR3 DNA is TGCAGTGCTATCTCCGGGCTAGCGCTAAGCACAGATACGCAGTATTTT.

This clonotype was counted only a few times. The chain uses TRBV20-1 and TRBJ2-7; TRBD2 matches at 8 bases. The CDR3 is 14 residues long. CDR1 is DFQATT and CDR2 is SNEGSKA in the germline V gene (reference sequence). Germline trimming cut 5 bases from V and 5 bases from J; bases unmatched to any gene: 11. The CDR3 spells CSAPKSSGYDEQYF. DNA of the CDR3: TGCAGTGCTCCTAAGTCTAGCGGGTACGACGAGCAGTACTTC.

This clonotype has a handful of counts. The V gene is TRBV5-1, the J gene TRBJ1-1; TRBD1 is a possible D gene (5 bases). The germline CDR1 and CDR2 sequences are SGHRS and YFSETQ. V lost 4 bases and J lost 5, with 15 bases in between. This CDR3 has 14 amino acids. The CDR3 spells CASSLGTLGTEAFF. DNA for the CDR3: TGCGCCAGCAGCCTAGGGACCTTAGGGACTGAAGCTTTCTTT. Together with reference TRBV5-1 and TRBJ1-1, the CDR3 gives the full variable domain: KAGVTQTPRYLIKTRGQQVTLSCSPISGHRSVSWYQQTPGQGLQFLFEYFSETQRNKGNFPGRFSGRQFSNSRSEMNVSTLELGDSALYLCASSLGTLGTEAFFGQGTRLTVV.

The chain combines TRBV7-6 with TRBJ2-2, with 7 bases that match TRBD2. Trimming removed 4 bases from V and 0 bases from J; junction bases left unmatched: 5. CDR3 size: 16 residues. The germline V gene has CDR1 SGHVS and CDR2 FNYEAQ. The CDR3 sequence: CASSSIAGPNTGELFF. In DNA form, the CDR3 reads TGTGCCAGCAGCTCTATAGCGGGTCCGAACACCGGGGAGCTGTTTTTT. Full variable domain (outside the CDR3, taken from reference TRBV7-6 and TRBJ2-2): GAGVSQSPRYKVTKRGQDVALRCDPISGHVSLYWYRQALGQGPEFLTYFNYEAQQDKSGLPNDRFSAERPEGSISTLTIQRTEQRDSAMYRCASSSIAGPNTGELFFGEGSRLTVL.

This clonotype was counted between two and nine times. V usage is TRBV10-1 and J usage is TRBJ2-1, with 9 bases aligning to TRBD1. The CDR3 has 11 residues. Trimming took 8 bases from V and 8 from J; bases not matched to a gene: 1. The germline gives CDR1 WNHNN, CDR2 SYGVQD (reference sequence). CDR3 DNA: TGCGCCAGCGGGGACAGGGATGAGCAGTTCTTC. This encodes CASGDRDEQFF.

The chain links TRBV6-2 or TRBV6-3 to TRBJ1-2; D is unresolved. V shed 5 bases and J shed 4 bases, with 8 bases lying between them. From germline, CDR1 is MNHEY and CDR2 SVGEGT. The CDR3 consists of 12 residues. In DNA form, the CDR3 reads TGTGCCAGCAGTCGCAGTAGCTATGGCTACACCTTC. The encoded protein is CASSRSSYGYTF.

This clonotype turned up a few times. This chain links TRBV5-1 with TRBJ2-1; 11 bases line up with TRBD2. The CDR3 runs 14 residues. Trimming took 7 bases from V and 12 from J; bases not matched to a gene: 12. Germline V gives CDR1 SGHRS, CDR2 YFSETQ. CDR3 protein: CASSTSGADRGQFF. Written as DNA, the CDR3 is TGCGCCAGCTCGACTAGCGGGGCGGACCGCGGGCAGTTCTTC. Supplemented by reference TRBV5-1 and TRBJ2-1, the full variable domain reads KAGVTQTPRYLIKTRGQQVTLSCSPISGHRSVSWYQQTPGQGLQFLFEYFSETQRNKGNFPGRFSGRQFSNSRSEMNVSTLELGDSALYLCASSTSGADRGQFFGPGTRLTVL.

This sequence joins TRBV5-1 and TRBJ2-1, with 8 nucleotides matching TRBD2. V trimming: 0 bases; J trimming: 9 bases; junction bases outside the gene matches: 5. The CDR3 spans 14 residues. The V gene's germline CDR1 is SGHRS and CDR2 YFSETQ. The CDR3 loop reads CASSLVGLGGEQFF. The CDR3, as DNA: TGCGCCAGCAGCTTGGTGGGACTAGGGGGTGAGCAGTTCTTC.

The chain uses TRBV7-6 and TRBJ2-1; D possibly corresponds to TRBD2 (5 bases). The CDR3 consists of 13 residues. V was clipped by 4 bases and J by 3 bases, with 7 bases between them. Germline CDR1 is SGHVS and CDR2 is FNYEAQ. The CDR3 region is CASSSSGYNEQFF. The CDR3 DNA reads TGTGCCAGCAGCTCGAGCGGCTACAATGAGCAGTTCTTC.

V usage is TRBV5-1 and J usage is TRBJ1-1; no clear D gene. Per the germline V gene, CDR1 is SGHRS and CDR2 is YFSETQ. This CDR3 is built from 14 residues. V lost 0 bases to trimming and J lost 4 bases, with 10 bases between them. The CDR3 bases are TGCGCCAGCAGCTTGGGTAACAGCCGCACTGAAGCTTTCTTT. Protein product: CASSLGNSRTEAFF.

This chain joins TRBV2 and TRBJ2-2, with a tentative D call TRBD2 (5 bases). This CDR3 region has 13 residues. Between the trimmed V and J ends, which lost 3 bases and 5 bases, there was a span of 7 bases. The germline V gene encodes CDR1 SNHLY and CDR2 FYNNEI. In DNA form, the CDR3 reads TGTGCCAGCAGTGATGAGGGAACCGGGGAGCTGTTTTTT. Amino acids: CASSDEGTGELFF.

The CDR3, as DNA: TGTGCCAGCAGCAAGACAGAAACAGATACGCAGTATTTT. Translated: CASSKTETDTQYF. The chain links TRBV9 to TRBJ2-3, with D maybe TRBD1 (5 bases). The CDR3 is made up of 13 amino acids. Germline CDR1 SGDLS, CDR2 YYNGEE. V lost 4 bases and J 3 bases, leaving 9 bases between the germline ends.

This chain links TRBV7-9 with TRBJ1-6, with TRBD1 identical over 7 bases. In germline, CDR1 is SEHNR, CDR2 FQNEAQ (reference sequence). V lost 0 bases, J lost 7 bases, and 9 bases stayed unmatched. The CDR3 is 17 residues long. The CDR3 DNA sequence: TGTGCCAGCAGCTTAGCCCTGACAGGGAGTGGGAATTCACCCCTCCACTTT. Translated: CASSLALTGSGNSPLHF.

The CDR3 loop is CATSRGGQGSHEQFF. CDR3 nucleotide sequence: TGTGCCACCAGCAGAGGGGGACAGGGTTCCCATGAGCAGTTCTTC. V is TRBV15 and J is TRBJ2-1, with 9 bases that match TRBD1. Per germline, CDR1 LNHNV and CDR2 YYDKDF (reference sequence). The CDR3 is 15 residues long. Trimming at V came to 1 base and at J to 8 bases, leaving 6 bases not matched to a gene.

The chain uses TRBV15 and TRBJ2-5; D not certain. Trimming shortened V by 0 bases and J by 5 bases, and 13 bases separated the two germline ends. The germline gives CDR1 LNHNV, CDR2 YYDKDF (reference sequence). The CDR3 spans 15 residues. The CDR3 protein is CATSRDGSSEETQYF. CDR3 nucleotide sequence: TGTGCCACCAGCAGAGATGGGTCATCGGAGGAGACCCAGTACTTC.